These T cell receptor beta chains were read from a single sample in a study of blood T cell repertoires in COVID-19. Produced via immunoSEQ multiplex PCR; TCRdb's table is partial and in-frame only. The sample shows about 70,000 clones, around 86% of them seen only once. Sequencing used peripheral blood. Receptors originate from a woman aged 55-69 years with acute or convalescent COVID-19. Both conserved end residues are trimmed from each CDR3. A D gene is named only where the DNA matches it firmly.

v_call d_call cdr3_aa
TRBV3-1/TRBV3-2 TRBD1 ASSTGTGAEQY
TRBV4-1 TRBD1 ASSSSWQGDKNIQY
TRBV25-1 TRBD1 ASRSGTGLGYT
TRBV3-1/TRBV3-2 TRBD1 ASSNTGVDSPLH
TRBV6-5 - ASSYDRLGEQY
TRBV3-1/TRBV3-2 - ASSRSLSSYNEQF
TRBV5-1 - ASSLTGEAEAF
TRBV5-4 TRBD1 ASSLGTGGWETQY
TRBV6-6 - ASSSTGGYT
TRBV10-1 - ASRAGTITDTQY
TRBV9 TRBD1 ASSVAGDRGFSVSGYT
TRBV28 - ASSPPSHNEQF
TRBV3-1/TRBV3-2 TRBD2 ASSQALRPSGGDTQY
TRBV2 TRBD1 ASRDGTGDNSPLH
TRBV27 - ASSFLAGDAYEQY
TRBV11-2 - ASSLVAGANTEAF
TRBV6-5 TRBD1 ASSYDRVGNTEAF
TRBV6-5 TRBD2 ASSSGLATDTQY
TRBV7-2 - ASSLASWAGRELF
TRBV27 - ASSFRETQY
TRBV19 - ASKVTQPEGPQH
TRBV3-1/TRBV3-2 - ASSQSWTQY
TRBV4-2 TRBD2 ASSQVPAGGIGGGTGELF
TRBV5-1 TRBD2 ASSLGGGANEQF
TRBV3-1/TRBV3-2 TRBD2 ASSQARTSGAPQY
TRBV5-3 - ARSLGGKGSNQPQH
TRBV6-6 TRBD2 ASSSSLAGETQY
TRBV9 - ASSIRTQGFRYNEQF
TRBV6-5 - ASKTVEQISYEQY
TRBV7-2 TRBD1 ASSLAPGTGLGYT
TRBV12-3/TRBV12-4 TRBD1 ASSNRGNYGYT
TRBV5-6 TRBD1 ASSLGTGPYGYT
TRBV7-9 TRBD1 ASSLGQYNEQF
TRBV10-3 TRBD1 AISESALPGQTEAF
TRBV11-2 TRBD1 ASSLDREYEQY
TRBV10-3 TRBD1 AISRGQDTQY
TRBV30 TRBD2 AANMASGYGEQF
TRBV28 - ASSPLRTALSNSPLH
TRBV24-1 TRBD2 ATSGSIRASGRSNNEQF
TRBV6-5 TRBD1 ASSYSLPGQGSPLH
TRBV2 - ASSERGLSLNEQF
TRBV7-2 - ASSLYREVNYGYT
TRBV7-9 - ASSLGDYGYT
TRBV3-1/TRBV3-2 TRBD2 ASSQMSSGEQF
TRBV19 - ASRSTGNTEAF
TRBV6-6 TRBD1 ASKRQGRTEAF
TRBV5-1 - ASSLEGAGNQPQH
TRBV6-2/TRBV6-3 TRBD1 ASSRTGANTGELF
TRBV6-5 TRBD1 ASGRDRPTSSPLH
TRBV7-3 - ASSLNGGLTDTQY
TRBV19 - ASSPDNRNEAF
TRBV9 - ASSISGGDTLHNQPQH
TRBV2 - ASSVDGVLVVEQF
TRBV5-4 - ASSGKQGNYEQY